This is a list of T cell receptor beta chains from one sample in a study of blood T cell repertoires in COVID-19. Produced via immunoSEQ multiplex PCR; TCRdb's table is partial and in-frame only. This sample has approximately 100,000 clones; about 89% occur once, and the top ten carry 19%. Material for sequencing was peripheral blood. The receptor set was obtained from a human donor with acute or convalescent COVID-19. The donor label of this sample is uncertain. CDR3s include the opening cysteine and the closing phenylalanine or tryptophan. The order of the fields is J gene, V gene, CDR3 protein.

j_call: TRBJ2-1; v_call: TRBV28; cdr3_aa: CASSTTVEQFF
j_call: TRBJ2-7; v_call: TRBV5-1; cdr3_aa: CASSLVSSSGSIYEQYF
j_call: TRBJ2-5; v_call: TRBV6-1; cdr3_aa: CASSEEGRIRYF
j_call: TRBJ2-7; v_call: TRBV10-3; cdr3_aa: CAISESDRVPYTSYEQYF
j_call: TRBJ2-1; v_call: TRBV4-1; cdr3_aa: CASSHHRQYNEQFF
j_call: TRBJ1-5; v_call: TRBV3-1/TRBV3-2; cdr3_aa: CASSLGQGMQPQHF
j_call: TRBJ1-1; v_call: TRBV4-1; cdr3_aa: CASSNPGQTIVWAFF
j_call: TRBJ2-2; v_call: TRBV6-5; cdr3_aa: CASTRDTGELFF
j_call: TRBJ2-7; v_call: TRBV28; cdr3_aa: CASSFTGVPYEQYF
j_call: TRBJ2-7; v_call: TRBV5-6; cdr3_aa: CASTSGPHGYEQYF
j_call: TRBJ1-1; v_call: TRBV30; cdr3_aa: CAWIYGPRGAFF
j_call: TRBJ2-2; v_call: TRBV3-1/TRBV3-2; cdr3_aa: CASNQDWTGGGGELFF
j_call: TRBJ2-3; v_call: TRBV28; cdr3_aa: CASIRGGLAGTDTQYF
j_call: TRBJ1-2; v_call: TRBV12-5; cdr3_aa: CASGRYYGYTF
j_call: TRBJ1-2; v_call: TRBV6-2/TRBV6-3; cdr3_aa: CASSSGRYGYTF
j_call: TRBJ2-6; v_call: TRBV19; cdr3_aa: CASASSGGSGANVLTF
j_call: TRBJ2-7; v_call: TRBV7-9; cdr3_aa: CASSMDSPSYEQYF
j_call: TRBJ2-6; v_call: TRBV6-6; cdr3_aa: CASLAGYSGANVLTF
j_call: TRBJ2-1; v_call: TRBV12-3/TRBV12-4; cdr3_aa: CASSLERGVGQFF
j_call: TRBJ2-5; v_call: TRBV7-9; cdr3_aa: CASSLAGAETQYF
j_call: TRBJ1-4; v_call: TRBV19; cdr3_aa: CASSLRAGQSATNEKLFF
j_call: TRBJ2-1; v_call: TRBV6-5; cdr3_aa: CASRPGASGANEQFF